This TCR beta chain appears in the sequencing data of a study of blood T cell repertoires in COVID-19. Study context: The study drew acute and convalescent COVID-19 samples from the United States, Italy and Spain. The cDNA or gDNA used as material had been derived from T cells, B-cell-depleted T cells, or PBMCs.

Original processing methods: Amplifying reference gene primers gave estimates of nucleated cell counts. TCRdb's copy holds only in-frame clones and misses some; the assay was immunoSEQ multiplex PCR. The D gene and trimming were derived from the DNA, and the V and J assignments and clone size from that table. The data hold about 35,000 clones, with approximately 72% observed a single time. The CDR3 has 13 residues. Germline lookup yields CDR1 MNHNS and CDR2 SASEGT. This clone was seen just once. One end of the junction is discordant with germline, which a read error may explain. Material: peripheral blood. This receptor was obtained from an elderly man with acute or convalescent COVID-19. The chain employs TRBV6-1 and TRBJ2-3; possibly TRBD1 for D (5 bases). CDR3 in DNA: TGTGCCAGCAGTGAAGCCTCGACAGTTACGCAGTATTTT. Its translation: CASSEASTVTQYF.